Sequencing of this TCR beta chain was carried out in a study of blood T cell repertoires in COVID-19. Study-wide context: The United States, Italy and Spain supplied acute and convalescent COVID-19 samples. T cells, B-cell-depleted T cells, or PBMCs provided the cDNA or gDNA that served as material.

Per the authors' pipeline: Reference gene primer amplification gave estimated nucleated cell counts. The repertoire was sequenced with immunoSEQ multiplex PCR; TCRdb's copy has only in-frame clones and lacks some. V, J and clone size reflect that table, while D and trimming were determined from the DNA. The data show 140,000 or so clones, approximately 89% seen once. The V end was cut by 10 bases, the J end by 3 bases, with 12 bases between. Germline lookup yields CDR1 ENHRY and CDR2 SYGVKD. CDR3 length equals 12 residues. The specimen sequenced was peripheral blood. V and J are TRBV10-3 and TRBJ2-5, with TRBD1 as a possible D gene (6 bases). This receptor was identified in a human donor in a cohort sampled during active COVID-19. In DNA, the CDR3 is TGTGCCACGGGACAATCGGAAGAGACCCAGTACTTC. Encoded protein: CATGQSEETQYF.